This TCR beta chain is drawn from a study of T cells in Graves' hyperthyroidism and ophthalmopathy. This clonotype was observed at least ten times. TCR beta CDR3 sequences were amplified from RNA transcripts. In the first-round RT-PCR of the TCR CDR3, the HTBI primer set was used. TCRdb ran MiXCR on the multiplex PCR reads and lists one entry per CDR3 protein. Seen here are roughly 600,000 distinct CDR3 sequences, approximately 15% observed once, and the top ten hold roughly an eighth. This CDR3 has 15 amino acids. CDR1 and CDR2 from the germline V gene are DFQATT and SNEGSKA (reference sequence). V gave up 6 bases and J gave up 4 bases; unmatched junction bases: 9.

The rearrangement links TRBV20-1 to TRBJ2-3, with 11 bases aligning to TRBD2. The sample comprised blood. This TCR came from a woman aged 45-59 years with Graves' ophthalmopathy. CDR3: CSAETGTSGPDTQYF. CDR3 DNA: TGCAGTGCAGAGACCGGGACTAGCGGCCCAGATACGCAGTATTTT.